This note documents a single TCR beta chain sequence. This entry comes from a study of cytomegalovirus exposure and HLA in healthy donors. Use of 60 Vbeta and 13 Jbeta primers characterized the PCR. The assay was immunoSEQ multiplex PCR, and TCRdb's table has in-frame clones only and misses some. The sample has 210,000 or so clones; about 85% are singletons. This CDR3 comprises 13 residues. From germline, CDR1 is SNHLY and CDR2 FYNNEI. V dropped 5 bases and J dropped 2; count of bases not matched to a gene: 1. V usage is TRBV2 and J usage is TRBJ2-3, with 7 bases matching TRBD2. The TCR sequence derives from a human donor in good health. Sequencing was carried out using PBMCs. CDR3 residues: CASSRDYTDTQYF. The DNA of the CDR3 is TGTGCCAGCAGTAGGGACTACACAGATACGCAGTATTTT. The variable domain in full, completed from reference TRBV2 and TRBJ2-3, reads EPEVTQTPSHQVTQMGQEVILRCVPISNHLYFYWYRQILGQKVEFLVSFYNNEISEKSEIFDDQFSVERPDGSNFTLKIRSTKLEDSAMYFCASSRDYTDTQYFGPGTRLTVL.